The clone carrying this TCR beta chain has just one count. Some clones are missing from TCRdb's copy, which holds only in-frame ones; the method was immunoSEQ multiplex PCR. This table has about 660,000 clones, 80% to 90% appearing once. The record originates from a study of shared T cell receptors in the human thymus. This CDR3 comprises 15 residues. Germline values: CDR1 LGHNA, CDR2 YSLEER. After removal of 4 bases from V and 5 bases from J, the junction contained 6 bases not matched to a gene. The sample was also linked to a second study, of human thymus T cells. From that second work: Corrective heart surgery yielded resections, and these provided the thymus tissue. Use of V and J genes seemed skewed within the thymic and blood repertoires. The related literature has documented a marked overlap of thymic repertoires among unrelated individuals.

The V call is TRBV4-3, the J call TRBJ2-1, with 9 bases matching TRBD2. The sequence came from a boy in the first two years of life with a congenital heart defect. Sequenced: thymocytes. CDR3 amino acids: CASSLSGLAHNEQFF. CDR3 nucleotides: TGCGCCAGCAGCCTATCGGGACTAGCCCACAATGAGCAGTTCTTC.